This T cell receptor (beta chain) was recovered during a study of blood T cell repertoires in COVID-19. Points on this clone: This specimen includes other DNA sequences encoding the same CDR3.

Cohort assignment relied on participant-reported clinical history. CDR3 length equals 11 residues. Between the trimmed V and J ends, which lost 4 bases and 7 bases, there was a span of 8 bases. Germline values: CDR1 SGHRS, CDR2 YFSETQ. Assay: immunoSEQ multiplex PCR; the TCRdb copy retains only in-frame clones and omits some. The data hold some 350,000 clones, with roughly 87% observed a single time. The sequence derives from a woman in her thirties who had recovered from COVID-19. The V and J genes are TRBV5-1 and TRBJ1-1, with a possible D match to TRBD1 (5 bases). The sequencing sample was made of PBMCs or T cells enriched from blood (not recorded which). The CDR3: CASSGDSEAFF. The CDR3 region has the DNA TGCGCCAGCAGCGGTGACAGTGAAGCTTTCTTT. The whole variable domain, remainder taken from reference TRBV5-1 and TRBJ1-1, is KAGVTQTPRYLIKTRGQQVTLSCSPISGHRSVSWYQQTPGQGLQFLFEYFSETQRNKGNFPGRFSGRQFSNSRSEMNVSTLELGDSALYLCASSGDSEAFFGQGTRLTVV.